The T cell receptor (beta chain) described here comes from a study of blood T cell repertoires in COVID-19. About the research overall: Sample material is recorded as cDNA or gDNA derived from T cells, B-cell-depleted T cells, or PBMCs.

CDR1 and CDR2 from the germline V gene are LNHDA and SQIVND (reference sequence). This CDR3 contains 13 residues. V lost 8 bases to trimming and J lost 2 bases; unmatched junction nucleotides: 4. This clone appeared once. The method was immunoSEQ multiplex PCR; TCRdb's version includes in-frame clones alone and lacks a portion of them. Of 55,000 to 75,000 clones detected, roughly 80% appear once; the ten largest clones hold around 10%. Sample: peripheral blood. The V gene is TRBV19, the J gene TRBJ1-2, with 8 bases that match TRBD1. The receptor was derived from a man older than 75 with COVID-19, enrolled during active disease. The CDR3 DNA follows: TGTGCCAGTCAGGACAGGGCCAACTATGGCTACACCTTC. Its translation is CASQDRANYGYTF.